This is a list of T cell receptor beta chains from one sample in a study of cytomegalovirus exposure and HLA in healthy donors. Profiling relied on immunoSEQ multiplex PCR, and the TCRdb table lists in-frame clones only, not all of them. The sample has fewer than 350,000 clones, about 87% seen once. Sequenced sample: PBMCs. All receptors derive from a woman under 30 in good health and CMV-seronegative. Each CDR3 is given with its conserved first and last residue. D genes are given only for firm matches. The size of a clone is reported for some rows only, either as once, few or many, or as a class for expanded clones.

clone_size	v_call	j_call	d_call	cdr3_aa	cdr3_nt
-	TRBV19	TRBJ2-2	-	CASTTQGSHTGELFF	TGTGCCAGTACCACTCAGGGGAGCCACACCGGGGAGCTGTTTTTT
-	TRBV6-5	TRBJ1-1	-	CASSRIGEWDTEAFF	TGTGCCAGCAGCCGCATAGGGGAATGGGACACTGAAGCTTTCTTT
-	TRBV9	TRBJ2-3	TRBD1	CASSAGTGKNTQYF	TGTGCCAGCAGCGCCGGGACAGGGAAAAATACGCAGTATTTT
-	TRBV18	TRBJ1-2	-	CASSPNPTPPPIRGYTF	TGTGCCAGCTCACCAAACCCTACCCCCCCTCCTATTCGGGGCTACACCTTC
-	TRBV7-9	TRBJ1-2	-	CASSPSPGSNYGYTF	TGTGCCAGCAGCCCCTCCCCAGGGTCTAACTATGGCTACACCTTC
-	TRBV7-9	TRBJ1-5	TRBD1	CASSLDRGSNQPQHF	TGTGCCAGCAGCTTAGACAGGGGCAGCAATCAGCCCCAGCATTTT
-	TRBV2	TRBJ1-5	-	CASSEEEGRYQPQHF	TGTGCCAGCAGTGAAGAGGAAGGGAGGTATCAGCCCCAGCATTTT
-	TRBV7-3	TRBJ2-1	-	CASSRWRESNEQFF	TGTGCCAGCAGCCGATGGAGGGAGAGCAATGAGCAGTTCTTC
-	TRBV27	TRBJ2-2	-	CASKSPPGELFF	TGTGCCAGTAAATCCCCCCCCGGGGAGCTGTTTTTT
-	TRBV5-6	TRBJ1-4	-	CASSYRTVTNEKLFF	TGTGCCAGCAGCTACAGGACAGTGACTAATGAAAAACTGTTTTTT
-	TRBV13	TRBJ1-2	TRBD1	CASSQRQPGTGSGYTF	TGTGCCAGCAGCCAACGCCAGCCCGGGACAGGGAGTGGCTACACCTTC
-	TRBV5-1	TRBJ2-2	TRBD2	CASSSLAGGPGELFF	TGCGCCAGCAGCTCACTAGCGGGGGGGCCCGGGGAGCTGTTTTTT
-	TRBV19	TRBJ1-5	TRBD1	CASSIRDRILSQPQHF	TGTGCCAGTAGTATCCGGGACAGAATACTCAGTCAGCCCCAGCATTTT
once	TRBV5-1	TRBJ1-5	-	CASSLVQYSNQPQHF	TGCGCCAGCAGCTTGGTCCAGTATAGCAATCAGCCCCAGCATTTT
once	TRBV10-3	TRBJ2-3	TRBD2	CAISIAGGTTDTQYF	TGTGCCATCAGCATAGCGGGGGGGACCACAGATACGCAGTATTTT
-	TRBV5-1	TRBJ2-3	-	CASSLGLGGTDTQYF	TGCGCCAGCAGCTTGGGCCTCGGGGGCACAGATACGCAGTATTTT
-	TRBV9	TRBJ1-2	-	CASSLLWTDGYTF	TGTGCCAGCAGCCTTTTGTGGACAGATGGCTACACCTTC
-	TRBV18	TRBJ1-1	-	CASSMAQMNTEAFF	TGTGCCAGCTCAATGGCACAGATGAACACTGAAGCTTTCTTT
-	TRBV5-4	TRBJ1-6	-	CASSLDRASYNSPLHF	TGTGCCAGCAGCTTGGACAGGGCCTCCTATAATTCACCCCTCCACTTT
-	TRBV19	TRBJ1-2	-	CASTAPGVLYGYTF	TGTGCCAGTACTGCGCCGGGGGTTCTCTATGGCTACACCTTC
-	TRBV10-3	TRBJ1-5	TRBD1	CAISEGTGDNQPQHF	TGTGCCATCAGTGAGGGGACAGGGGACAATCAGCCCCAGCATTTT
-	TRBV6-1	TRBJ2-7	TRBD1	CAIQGQLYEQYF	TGTGCCATTCAGGGACAGCTCTACGAGCAGTACTTC
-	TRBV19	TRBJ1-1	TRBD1	CASSAGQGSSEAFF	TGTGCCAGTAGTGCTGGACAGGGGTCTTCTGAAGCTTTCTTT
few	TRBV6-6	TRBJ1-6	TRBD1	CASSYSNRGAPLHF	TGTGCCAGCAGTTACTCGAACAGGGGTGCACCCCTCCACTTT
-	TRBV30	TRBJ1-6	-	CACRGRVNSPLHF	TGTGCCTGCCGTGGCAGGGTTAATTCACCCCTCCACTTT
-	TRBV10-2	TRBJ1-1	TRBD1	CASRGQGLNTEAFF	TGCGCCAGCAGAGGACAGGGATTGAACACTGAAGCTTTCTTT
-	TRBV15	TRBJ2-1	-	CATSRALGDYNEQFF	TGTGCCACCAGCAGGGCCCTAGGAGACTACAATGAGCAGTTCTTC
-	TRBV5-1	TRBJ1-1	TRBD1	CASTPDRGVGTEAFF	TGCGCCAGCACCCCCGACAGGGGGGTGGGCACTGAAGCTTTCTTT
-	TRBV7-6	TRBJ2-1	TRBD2	CASSLLLARGELNNEQFF	TGTGCCAGCAGCTTACTTCTTGCCCGGGGGGAACTTAACAATGAGCAGTTCTTC
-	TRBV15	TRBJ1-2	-	CATSRGGGSAGGYTF	TGTGCCACCAGCAGAGGGGGGGGCAGCGCCGGTGGCTACACCTTC
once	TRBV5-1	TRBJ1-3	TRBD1	CASSPTGERNTIYF	TGCGCCAGCAGCCCGACAGGGGAGAGGAACACCATATATTTT
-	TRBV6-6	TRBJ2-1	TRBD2	CASSYAGGVWDEQFF	TGTGCCAGCAGTTACGCGGGGGGCGTCTGGGATGAGCAGTTCTTC
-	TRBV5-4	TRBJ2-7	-	CASSLTGNLNEQYF	TGTGCCAGCAGCTTGACAGGGAATCTCAACGAGCAGTACTTC
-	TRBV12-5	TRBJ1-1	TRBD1	CASGWDRVGTEAFF	TGTGCTAGTGGCTGGGACAGGGTGGGCACTGAAGCTTTCTTT
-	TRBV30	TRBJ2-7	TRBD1	CAWSPSGLQGATKQYF	TGTGCCTGGAGCCCAAGCGGCCTCCAGGGGGCTACGAAGCAGTACTTC